This T cell receptor beta chain is from a study of T cells in Graves' hyperthyroidism and ophthalmopathy. Study-wide points: Ophthalmopathy was told apart from stable hyperthyroidism by a 13 V-J model.

As to this clonotype: Its antigen is not identified. It may be a read error: a sequence one base away is much more abundant.

Newly diagnosed hyperthyroidism patients aged 18 to 65 years had disease lasting under 2 months. The study excluded patients with uncontrolled infection, other autoimmune disease, pregnancy or lactation. Every diagnosis used clinical symptoms, serum thyroxine and TRAb, thyroid ultrasound and orbital computed tomography. RNA transcripts yielded amplified TCR beta CDR3 regions. RT-PCR in the first round (using the HTBI primer set) targeted the TCR CDR3. TCRdb re-called the multiplex PCR reads with MiXCR, one entry per CDR3 protein. The sample consists of approximately 320,000 distinct CDR3 sequences, approximately 16% of them appearing once. Germline V gene lookup returns CDR1 MNHEY and CDR2 SMNVEV (reference sequence). The CDR3 sequence is 12 residues long.

The chain links TRBV27 to TRBJ2-7, with D tentatively TRBD1 (6 bases). The sample comprised blood. This receptor was obtained from a man in his thirties or forties with Graves' hyperthyroidism. This CDR3 reads CGSSLQGSEQYF. For the CDR3, the DNA is TGTGGCAGCAGTTTACAGGGATCCGAGCAGTACTTC.